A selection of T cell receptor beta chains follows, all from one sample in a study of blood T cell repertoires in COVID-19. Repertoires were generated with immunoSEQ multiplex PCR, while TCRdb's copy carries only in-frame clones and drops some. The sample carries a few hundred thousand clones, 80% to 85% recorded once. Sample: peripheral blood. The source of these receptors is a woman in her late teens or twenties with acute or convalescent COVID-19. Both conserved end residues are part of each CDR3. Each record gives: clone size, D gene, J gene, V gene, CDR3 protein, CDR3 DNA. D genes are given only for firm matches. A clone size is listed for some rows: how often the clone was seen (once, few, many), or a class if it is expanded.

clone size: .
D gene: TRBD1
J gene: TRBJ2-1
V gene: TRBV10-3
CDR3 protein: CAISDAGQGENEQFF
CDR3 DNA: TGTGCCATCAGTGACGCGGGCCAGGGGGAGAATGAGCAGTTCTTC

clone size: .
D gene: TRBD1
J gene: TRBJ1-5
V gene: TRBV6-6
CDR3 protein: CASSFTGTGNNQPQHF
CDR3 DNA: TGTGCCAGCAGTTTCACCGGGACAGGGAACAATCAGCCCCAGCATTTT

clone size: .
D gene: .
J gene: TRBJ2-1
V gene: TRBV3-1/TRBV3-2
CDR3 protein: CASSQGGTIYEQFF
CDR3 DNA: TGTGCCAGCAGCCAAGGAGGAACTATCTATGAGCAGTTCTTC

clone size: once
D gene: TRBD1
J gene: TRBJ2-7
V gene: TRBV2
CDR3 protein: CASTETGGEQYF
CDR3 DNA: TGTGCCAGCACTGAGACAGGGGGTGAGCAGTACTTC

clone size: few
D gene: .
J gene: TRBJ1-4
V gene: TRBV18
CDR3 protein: CASSPRQALVFEKLFF
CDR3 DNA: TGTGCCAGCTCTCCACGACAGGCTCTTGTGTTTGAAAAACTGTTTTTT

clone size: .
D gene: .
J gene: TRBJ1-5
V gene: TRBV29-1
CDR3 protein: CSVVSGPNQPQHF
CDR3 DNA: TGCAGCGTAGTCTCAGGTCCCAATCAGCCCCAGCATTTT

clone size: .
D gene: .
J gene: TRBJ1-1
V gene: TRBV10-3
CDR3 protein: CAIGGAAVSSTEAFF
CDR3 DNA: TGTGCCATAGGAGGGGCCGCCGTGTCGAGCACTGAAGCTTTCTTT

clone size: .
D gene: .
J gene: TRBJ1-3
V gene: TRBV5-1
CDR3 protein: CASSFRPGDTSGNTIYF
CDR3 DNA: TGCGCCAGCAGCTTCCGTCCAGGTGATACCTCTGGAAACACCATATATTTT

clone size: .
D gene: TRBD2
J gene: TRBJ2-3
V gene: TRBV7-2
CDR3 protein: CASSPYSGRTTDTQYF
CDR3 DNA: TGTGCCAGCAGCCCCTACAGCGGGAGGACCACAGATACGCAGTATTTT

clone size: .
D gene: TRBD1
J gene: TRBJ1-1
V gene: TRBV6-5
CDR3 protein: CASSYSGTGGTEAFF
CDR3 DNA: TGTGCCAGCAGTTACTCTGGGACAGGGGGGACTGAAGCTTTCTTT

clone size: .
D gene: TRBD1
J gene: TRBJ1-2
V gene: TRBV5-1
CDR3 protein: CASSPAPGQANYGYTF
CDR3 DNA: TGCGCCAGCAGCCCGGCCCCGGGACAGGCTAATTACGGCTACACCTTC

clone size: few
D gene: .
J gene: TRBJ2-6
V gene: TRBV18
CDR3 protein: CASSREDIGFSGANVLTF
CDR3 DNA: TGTGCCAGCTCACGGGAGGACATTGGATTCTCTGGGGCCAACGTCCTGACTTTC

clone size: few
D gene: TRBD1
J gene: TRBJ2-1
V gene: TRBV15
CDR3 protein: CATSRDRGTGIDQFF
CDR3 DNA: TGTGCCACCAGCAGAGATAGAGGGACAGGGATTGACCAGTTCTTC

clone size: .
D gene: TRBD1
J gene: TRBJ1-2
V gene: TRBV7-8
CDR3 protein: CASSLAGQGSNYGYTF
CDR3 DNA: TGTGCCAGCAGCTTAGCGGGACAGGGATCCAACTATGGCTACACCTTC

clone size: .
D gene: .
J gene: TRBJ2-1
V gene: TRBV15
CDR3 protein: CATSRDGQPYNEQFF
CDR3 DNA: TGTGCCACCAGCAGAGACGGACAGCCCTACAATGAGCAGTTCTTC

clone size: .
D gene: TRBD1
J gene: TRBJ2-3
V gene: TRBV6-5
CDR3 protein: CASSYQTGGSADTQYF
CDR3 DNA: TGTGCCAGCAGTTACCAGACAGGGGGGTCGGCAGATACGCAGTATTTT

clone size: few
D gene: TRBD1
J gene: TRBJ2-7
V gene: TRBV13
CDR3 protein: CASSAMGTGPYEQYF
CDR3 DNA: TGTGCCAGCAGCGCAATGGGGACAGGGCCTTACGAGCAGTACTTC

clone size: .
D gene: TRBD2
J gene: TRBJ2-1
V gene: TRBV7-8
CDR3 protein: CASRERTGLAGGSGREQFF
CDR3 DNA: TGTGCCAGCAGGGAAAGGACTGGACTAGCGGGAGGCTCCGGGAGGGAGCAGTTCTTC

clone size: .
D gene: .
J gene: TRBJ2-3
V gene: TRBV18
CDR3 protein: CASSPPSGIDTQYF
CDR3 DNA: TGTGCCAGCTCACCACCGTCGGGGATAGATACGCAGTATTTT

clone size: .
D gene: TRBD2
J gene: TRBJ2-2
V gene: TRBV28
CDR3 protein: CASILAGVSANTGELFF
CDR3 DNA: TGTGCCAGCATACTAGCGGGAGTTTCCGCGAACACCGGGGAGCTGTTTTTT

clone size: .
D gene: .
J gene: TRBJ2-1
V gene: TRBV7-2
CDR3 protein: CASSLFPGNEQFF
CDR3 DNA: TGTGCCAGCAGCTTATTTCCGGGGAATGAGCAGTTCTTC

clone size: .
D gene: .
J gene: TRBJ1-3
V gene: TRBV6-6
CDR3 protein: CASSYAGEGNTIYF
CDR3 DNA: TGTGCCAGCAGTTACGCAGGGGAAGGAAACACCATATATTTT

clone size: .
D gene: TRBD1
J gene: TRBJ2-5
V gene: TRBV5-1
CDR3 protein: CASSQPGQQETQYF
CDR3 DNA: TGCGCCAGCAGCCAGCCGGGACAGCAAGAGACCCAGTACTTC

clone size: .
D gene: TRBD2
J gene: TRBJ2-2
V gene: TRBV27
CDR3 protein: CASCKLAANTGELFF
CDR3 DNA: TGTGCCAGCTGTAAGCTAGCGGCGAACACCGGGGAGCTGTTTTTT

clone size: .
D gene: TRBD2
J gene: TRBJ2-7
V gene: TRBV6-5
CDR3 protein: CASSHWGGSSYEQYF
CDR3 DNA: TGTGCCAGCAGCCACTGGGGGGGGAGCTCCTACGAGCAGTACTTC

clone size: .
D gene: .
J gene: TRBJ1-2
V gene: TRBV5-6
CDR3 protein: CASSLRGMVYGYTF
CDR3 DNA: TGTGCCAGCAGCTTGAGGGGGATGGTCTATGGCTACACCTTC

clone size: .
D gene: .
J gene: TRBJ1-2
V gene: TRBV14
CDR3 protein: CASSPGTKTYGYTF
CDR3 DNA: TGTGCCAGCAGCCCCGGAACTAAAACGTATGGCTACACCTTC

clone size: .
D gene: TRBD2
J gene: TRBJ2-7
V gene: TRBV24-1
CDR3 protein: CATSETSGSSYEQYF
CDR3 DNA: TGTGCCACCAGTGAGACTAGCGGAAGCTCCTACGAGCAGTACTTC

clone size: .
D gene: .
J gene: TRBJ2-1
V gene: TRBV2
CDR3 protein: CASNEIVLEQFF
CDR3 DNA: TGTGCCAGCAATGAAATAGTTCTTGAGCAGTTCTTC

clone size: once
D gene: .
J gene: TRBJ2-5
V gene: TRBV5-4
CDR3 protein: CASSLGLASEETQYF
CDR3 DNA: TGTGCCAGCAGCTTGGGGCTAGCGAGTGAGGAGACCCAGTACTTC

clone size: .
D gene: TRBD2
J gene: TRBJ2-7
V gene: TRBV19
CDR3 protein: CASSSRPRAGEQYF
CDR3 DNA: TGTGCCAGTAGTAGCCGACCCAGAGCGGGGGAGCAGTACTTC

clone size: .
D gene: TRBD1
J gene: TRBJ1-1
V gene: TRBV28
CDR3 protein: CASSLYTGGSTEAFF
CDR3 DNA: TGTGCCAGCAGTTTATATACAGGGGGGTCCACTGAAGCTTTCTTT

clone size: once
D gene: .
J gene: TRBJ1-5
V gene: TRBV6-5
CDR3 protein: CASSYGGGQPQHF
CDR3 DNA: TGTGCCAGCAGTTATGGGGGGGGTCAGCCCCAGCATTTT

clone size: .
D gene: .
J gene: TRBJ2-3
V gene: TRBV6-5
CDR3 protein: CASTGTSTDTQYF
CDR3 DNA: TGTGCCAGTACCGGGACAAGCACAGATACGCAGTATTTT

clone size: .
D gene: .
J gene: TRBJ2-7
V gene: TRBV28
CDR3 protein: CASSLNRRTGMGYYEQYF
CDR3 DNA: TGTGCCAGCAGTTTAAACCGAAGAACAGGGATGGGGTACTACGAGCAGTACTTC

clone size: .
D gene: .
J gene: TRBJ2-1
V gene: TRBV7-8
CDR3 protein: CASSLALSNEQFF
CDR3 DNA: TGTGCCAGCAGCTTAGCCCTCTCCAATGAGCAGTTCTTC

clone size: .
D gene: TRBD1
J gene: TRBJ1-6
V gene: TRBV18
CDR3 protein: CASSPNRGGMESPLHF
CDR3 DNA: TGTGCCAGCTCACCCAACAGGGGGGGTATGGAATCACCCCTCCACTTT

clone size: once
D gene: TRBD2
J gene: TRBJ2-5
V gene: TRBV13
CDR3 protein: CASKGGRAAETQYF
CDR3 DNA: TGTGCCAGCAAGGGCGGGAGGGCCGCAGAGACCCAGTACTTC

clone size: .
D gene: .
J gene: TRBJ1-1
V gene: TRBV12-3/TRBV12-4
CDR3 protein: CASSPRRDGEAFF
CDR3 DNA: TGTGCCAGCAGTCCGAGGAGGGATGGTGAAGCTTTCTTT

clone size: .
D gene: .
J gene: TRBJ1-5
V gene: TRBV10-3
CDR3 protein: CAASPGVANNQPQHF
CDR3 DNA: TGTGCCGCCTCCCCAGGGGTCGCCAACAATCAGCCCCAGCATTTT

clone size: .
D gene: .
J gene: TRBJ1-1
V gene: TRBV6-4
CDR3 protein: CASRRTVNTEAFF
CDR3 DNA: TGTGCCAGCAGAAGGACAGTAAACACTGAAGCTTTCTTT

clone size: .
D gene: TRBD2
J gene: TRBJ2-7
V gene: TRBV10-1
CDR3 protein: CASSESILGSGNEQYF
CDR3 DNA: TGCGCCAGCAGTGAGTCTATTTTGGGTAGCGGGAACGAGCAGTACTTC

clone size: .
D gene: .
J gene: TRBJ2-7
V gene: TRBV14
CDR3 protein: CASSQDNSITRRRRGEQYF
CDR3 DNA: TGTGCCAGCAGCCAAGATAACAGCATAACTCGTCGTCGCCGGGGTGAGCAGTACTTC

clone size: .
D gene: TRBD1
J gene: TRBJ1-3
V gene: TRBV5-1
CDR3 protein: CASSGGQGWSGNTIYF
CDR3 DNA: TGCGCCAGCAGCGGGGGACAGGGTTGGTCTGGAAACACCATATATTTT

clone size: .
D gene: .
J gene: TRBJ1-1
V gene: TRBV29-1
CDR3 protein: CSVGRRQEAFF
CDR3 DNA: TGCAGCGTTGGACGACGACAAGAAGCTTTCTTT